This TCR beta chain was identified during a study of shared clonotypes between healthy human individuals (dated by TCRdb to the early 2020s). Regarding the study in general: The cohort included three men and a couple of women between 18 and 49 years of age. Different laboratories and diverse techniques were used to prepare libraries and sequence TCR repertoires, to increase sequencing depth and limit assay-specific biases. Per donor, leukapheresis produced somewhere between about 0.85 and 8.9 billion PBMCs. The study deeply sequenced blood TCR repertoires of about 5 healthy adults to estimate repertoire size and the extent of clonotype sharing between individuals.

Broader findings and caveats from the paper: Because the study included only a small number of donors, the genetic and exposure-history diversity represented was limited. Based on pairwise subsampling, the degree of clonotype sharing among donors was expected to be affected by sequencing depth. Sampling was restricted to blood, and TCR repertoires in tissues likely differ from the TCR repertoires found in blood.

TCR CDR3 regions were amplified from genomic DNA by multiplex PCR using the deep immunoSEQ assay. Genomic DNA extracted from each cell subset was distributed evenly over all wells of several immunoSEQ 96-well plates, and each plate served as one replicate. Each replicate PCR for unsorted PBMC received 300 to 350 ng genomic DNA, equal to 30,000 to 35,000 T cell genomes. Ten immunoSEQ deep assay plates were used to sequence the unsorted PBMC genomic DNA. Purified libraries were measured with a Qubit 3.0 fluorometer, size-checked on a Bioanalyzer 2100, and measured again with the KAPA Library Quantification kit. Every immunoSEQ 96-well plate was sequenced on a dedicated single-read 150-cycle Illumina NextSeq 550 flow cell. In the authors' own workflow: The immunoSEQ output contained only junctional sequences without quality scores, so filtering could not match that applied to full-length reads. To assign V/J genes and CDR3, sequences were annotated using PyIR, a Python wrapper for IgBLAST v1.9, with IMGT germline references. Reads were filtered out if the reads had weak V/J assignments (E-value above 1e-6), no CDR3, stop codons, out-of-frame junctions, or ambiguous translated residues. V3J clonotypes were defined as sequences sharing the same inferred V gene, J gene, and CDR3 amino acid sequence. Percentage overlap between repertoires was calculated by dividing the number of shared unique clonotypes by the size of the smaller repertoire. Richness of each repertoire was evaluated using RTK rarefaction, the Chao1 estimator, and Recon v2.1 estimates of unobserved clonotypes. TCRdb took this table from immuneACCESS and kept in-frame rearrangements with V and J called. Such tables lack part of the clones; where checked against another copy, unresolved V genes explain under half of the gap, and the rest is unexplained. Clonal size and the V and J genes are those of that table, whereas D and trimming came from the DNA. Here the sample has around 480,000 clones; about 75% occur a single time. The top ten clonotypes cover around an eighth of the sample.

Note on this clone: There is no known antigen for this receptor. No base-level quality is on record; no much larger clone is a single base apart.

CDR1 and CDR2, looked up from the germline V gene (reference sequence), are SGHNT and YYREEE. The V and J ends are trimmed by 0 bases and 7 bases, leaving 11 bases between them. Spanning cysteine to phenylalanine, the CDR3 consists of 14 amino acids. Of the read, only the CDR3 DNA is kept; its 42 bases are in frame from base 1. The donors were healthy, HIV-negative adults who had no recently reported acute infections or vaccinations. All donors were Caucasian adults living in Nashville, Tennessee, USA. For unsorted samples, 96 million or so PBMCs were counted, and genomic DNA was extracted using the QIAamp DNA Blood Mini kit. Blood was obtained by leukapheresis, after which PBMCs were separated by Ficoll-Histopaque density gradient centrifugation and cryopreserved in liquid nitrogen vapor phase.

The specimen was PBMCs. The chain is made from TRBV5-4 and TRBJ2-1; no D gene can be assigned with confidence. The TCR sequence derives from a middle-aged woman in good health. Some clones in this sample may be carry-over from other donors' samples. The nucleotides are TGTGCCAGCAGCTTGGCCTTGGACGCAAATGAGCAGTTCTTC. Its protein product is CASSLALDANEQFF.